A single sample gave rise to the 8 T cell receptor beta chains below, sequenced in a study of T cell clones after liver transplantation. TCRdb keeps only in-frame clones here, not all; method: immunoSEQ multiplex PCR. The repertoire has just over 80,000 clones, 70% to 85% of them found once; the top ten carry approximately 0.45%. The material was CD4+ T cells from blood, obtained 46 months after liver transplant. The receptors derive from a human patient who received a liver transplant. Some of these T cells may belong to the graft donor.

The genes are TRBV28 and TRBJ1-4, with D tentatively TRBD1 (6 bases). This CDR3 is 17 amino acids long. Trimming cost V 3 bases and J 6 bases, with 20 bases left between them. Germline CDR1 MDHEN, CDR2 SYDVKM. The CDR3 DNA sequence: TGTGCCAGCAGTTTTGGCCCCTCGAGGACAGTCCATGAAAAACTGTTTTTT. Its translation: CASSFGPSRTVHEKLFF. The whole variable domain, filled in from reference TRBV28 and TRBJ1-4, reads DVKVTQSSRYLVKRTGEKVFLECVQDMDHENMFWYRQDPGLGLRLIYFSYDVKMKEKGDIPEGYSVSREKKERFSLILESASTNQTSMYLCASSFGPSRTVHEKLFFGSGTQLSVL.

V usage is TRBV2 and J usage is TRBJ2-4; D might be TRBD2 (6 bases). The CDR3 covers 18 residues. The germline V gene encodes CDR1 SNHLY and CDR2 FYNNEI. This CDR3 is CGSSESPYTGEVKNIQYF. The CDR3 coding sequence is TGTGGGAGCAGTGAATCCCCTTACACCGGGGAGGTCAAAAACATTCAGTACTTC.

DNA of the CDR3: TGTGCCACCGGAGTTGGCTATGGCTACACCTTC. The encoded protein is CATGVGYGYTF. The chain is built from TRBV27 and TRBJ1-2; D not resolved. The germline gives CDR1 MNHEY, CDR2 SMNVEV (reference sequence). This CDR3 is built from 11 residues. V lost 10 bases and J lost 4, with 10 bases in between.

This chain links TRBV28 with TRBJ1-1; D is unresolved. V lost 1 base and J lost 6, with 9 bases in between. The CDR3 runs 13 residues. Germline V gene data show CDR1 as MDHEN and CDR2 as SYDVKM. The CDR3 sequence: CASSLLRVAEAFF. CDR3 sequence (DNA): TGTGCCAGCAGTTTATTAAGGGTCGCTGAAGCTTTCTTT.

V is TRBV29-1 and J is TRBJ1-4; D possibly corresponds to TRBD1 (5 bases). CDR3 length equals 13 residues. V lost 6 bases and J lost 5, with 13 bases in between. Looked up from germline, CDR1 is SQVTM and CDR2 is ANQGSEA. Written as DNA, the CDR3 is TGCAGCGTCTCGGACATACGGAATGAAAAACTGTTTTTT. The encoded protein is CSVSDIRNEKLFF.

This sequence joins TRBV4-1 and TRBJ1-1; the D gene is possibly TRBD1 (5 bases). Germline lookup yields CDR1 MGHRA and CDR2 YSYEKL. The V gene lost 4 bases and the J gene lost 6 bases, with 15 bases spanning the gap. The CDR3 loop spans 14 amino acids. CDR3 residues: CASSRTEGLAEAFF. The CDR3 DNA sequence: TGCGCCAGCAGCCGCACGGAGGGGCTCGCTGAAGCTTTCTTT.

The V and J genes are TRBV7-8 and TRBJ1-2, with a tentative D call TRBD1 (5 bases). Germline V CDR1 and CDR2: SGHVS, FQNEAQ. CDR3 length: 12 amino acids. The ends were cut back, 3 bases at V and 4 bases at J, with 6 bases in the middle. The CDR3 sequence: CASSFGGYGYTF. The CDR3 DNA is TGTGCCAGCAGCTTCGGGGGCTATGGCTACACCTTC.

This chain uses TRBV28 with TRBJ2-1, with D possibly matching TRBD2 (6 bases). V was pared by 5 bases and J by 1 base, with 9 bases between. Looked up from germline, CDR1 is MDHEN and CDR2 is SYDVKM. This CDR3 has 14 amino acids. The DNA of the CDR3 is TGTGCCAGCAGTGGAGCGGGTTCCTACAATGAGCAGTTCTTC. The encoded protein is CASSGAGSYNEQFF.